This T cell receptor beta chain was profiled in a study of blood T cell repertoires in COVID-19. Study background: Both acute and convalescent COVID-19 samples were obtained from the United States, Italy and Spain.

Using immunoSEQ multiplex PCR, the repertoire was profiled, and TCRdb retains in-frame clones only, with some absent. This sample carries about 240,000 clones, about four fifths of them seen once, and the ten largest clones take more than 1.5%. Per germline, CDR1 LNHDA and CDR2 SQIVND (reference sequence). This CDR3 has 14 amino acids. Trimming stripped 6 bases from V and 10 bases from J, with 19 bases between. Sample: peripheral blood. The rearrangement links TRBV19 to TRBJ2-4; a weak D match, TRBD2 (6 bases). The clonotype was recovered from a man younger than 45 who had recovered from COVID-19. The CDR3 sequence is CASREGSGLGIQYF. In nucleotides, the CDR3 is TGTGCCAGTAGGGAGGGGTCCGGTTTGGGTATTCAGTACTTC.